The 19 T cell receptor beta chains reported below all come from one sample, sequenced in a study of identical twins. TCRdb passed the 5' RACE reads through MiXCR, listing each CDR3 protein once. The data hold hundreds of thousands of distinct CDR3 sequences, with 8.5% to 9.5% observed a single time. The same specimen was also included in a second study, on yellow fever vaccine responses in identical twins.

The sample consisted of PBMCs. The receptors were sampled from a woman aged 18-35 years in good health.

This clonotype was detected ten times or more. The V and J genes are TRBV29-1 and TRBJ2-3; 9 bases are shared with TRBD2. J lost 0 bases, V lost 8 bases, and 9 bases had no gene match. The CDR3 spans 15 residues. In germline, CDR1 is SQVTM, CDR2 ANQGSEA. The CDR3 sequence is CSISGLATSTDTQYF. Written as DNA, the CDR3 is TGCAGCATCTCGGGACTAGCAACTAGCACAGATACGCAGTATTTT.

This clonotype was recorded a few times. The V call is TRBV6-1, the J call TRBJ2-7, with 7 bases that match TRBD1. The CDR3 length is 14 residues. Unmatched junction bases numbered 1, after V lost 2 bases and J lost 0 bases. The germline gives CDR1 MNHNS, CDR2 SASEGT. In DNA, the CDR3 is TGTGCCAGCAGTGAATGGACAGGCTCCTACGAGCAGTACTTC. Translating it yields CASSEWTGSYEQYF.

The gene calls are TRBV28 and TRBJ1-6; D call uncertain. Germline CDR1 is MDHEN and CDR2 is SYDVKM. The CDR3 is 14 amino acids. Trimming pared 8 bases from V and 7 bases from J, leaving 15 bases between. CDR3 loop: CASRDPPGNSPLHF. DNA for the CDR3: TGTGCCAGCCGAGATCCGCCGGGGAATTCACCCCTCCACTTT.

There are a few counts of this clonotype. The chain has TRBV6-2 or TRBV6-3 and TRBJ2-1, with D unclear. The germline V gene has CDR1 MNHEY and CDR2 SVGEGT. Between the trimmed V and J ends, which lost 2 bases and 0 bases, there was a span of 5 bases. The CDR3 extends over 14 amino acids. This CDR3 reads CASSYQVSYNEQFF. DNA of the CDR3: TGTGCCAGCAGTTACCAGGTCTCCTACAATGAGCAGTTCTTC.

The CDR3 DNA sequence: TGTGCCATCGGCCGGGAGGGGGAGGGCAATCAGCCCCAGCATTTT. This gives the protein CAIGREGEGNQPQHF. V usage is TRBV10-3 and J usage is TRBJ1-5, with a weak D call TRBD1 (6 bases). The germline CDR1 and CDR2 sequences are ENHRY and SYGVKD. This CDR3 region has 15 residues. V lost 8 bases and J 2 bases, leaving 16 bases between the germline ends.

The V gene is TRBV15, the J gene TRBJ2-7, with 8 bases lining up with TRBD1. The CDR3 is made up of 16 amino acids. V gave up 2 bases and J gave up 3 bases; unmatched junction bases: 9. Germline CDR1 LNHNV, CDR2 YYDKDF (reference sequence). The chain's CDR3 is CATSRKTGGIGYEQYF. In nucleotides, the CDR3 is TGTGCCACCAGCAGAAAAACAGGGGGGATTGGCTACGAGCAGTACTTC.

This clonotype was seen a few times. The gene calls are TRBV20-1 and TRBJ1-6; 10 positions match TRBD1. Germline CDR1 reads DFQATT; CDR2 reads SNEGSKA (reference sequence). This CDR3 comprises 15 residues. V gave up 3 bases and J gave up 5 bases; unmatched junction bases: 4. Here the CDR3 reads CSARTGGADNSPLHF. CDR3 in DNA: TGCAGTGCTAGGACAGGGGGCGCGGATAATTCACCCCTCCACTTT.

This clonotype turned up a few times. The chain joins TRBV29-1 to TRBJ2-1, with TRBD1 as a possible D gene (7 bases). Germline assignment: CDR1 SQVTM and CDR2 ANQGSEA. Trimming cost V 7 bases and J 10 bases, with 20 bases left between them. The CDR3 is made up of 13 amino acids. The chain's CDR3 is CSGFPGGFGEQFF. DNA of the CDR3: TGCAGCGGGTTCCCAGGGGGGTTCGGCGAGCAGTTCTTC.

J is TRBJ1-1 and V is TRBV4-2, with 9 bases identical to TRBD1. The CDR3 contains 14 residues. V dropped 4 bases and J dropped 0; count of bases not matched to a gene: 0. CDR1 LGHNA and CDR2 YNFKEQ come from the germline V gene. The CDR3 DNA follows: TGTGCCAGCAGCCGACAGGGGGTGAACACTGAAGCTTTCTTT. As protein: CASSRQGVNTEAFF.

This clonotype was counted only a few times. The rearrangement joins TRBV6-1 to TRBJ1-3, with a tentative D call TRBD1 (5 bases). The CDR3 totals 15 residues. CDR1 and CDR2 from the germline V gene are MNHNS and SASEGT. V lost 5 bases, J lost 4 bases, and 15 bases lay in between. The CDR3 sequence: CASSRLRDGGNTIYF. The DNA for the CDR3 is TGTGCCAGCAGTCGCCTCCGGGACGGGGGAAACACCATATATTTT.

The V call is TRBV20-1, the J call TRBJ2-2; 7 nucleotides align to TRBD2. The junction had 6 bases not matched to a gene; V was cut back by 7 bases and J by 7 bases. There are 12 residues in the CDR3. Germline V gene sequence: CDR1 DFQATT, CDR2 SNEGSKA (reference sequence). The CDR3 sequence: CSERDLGGELFF. Here the CDR3 DNA reads TGCAGTGAGCGGGATTTAGGCGGGGAGCTGTTTTTT.

This clonotype was counted at least ten times. V usage is TRBV12-3 or TRBV12-4 and J usage is TRBJ2-7; 8 nucleotides match TRBD1. Trimming removed 10 bases from V and 3 bases from J; junction bases left unmatched: 5. This CDR3 has 12 residues. This CDR3 reads CAIGQGGYEQYF. The CDR3 region has the DNA TGTGCCATAGGACAGGGAGGCTACGAGCAGTACTTC.

J is TRBJ2-7 and V is TRBV29-1, with no clear D. Germline CDR1 SQVTM, CDR2 ANQGSEA. Trimming cost V 1 base and J 0 bases, with 13 bases left between them. The CDR3 loop spans 15 amino acids. CDR3 bases: TGCAGCGTTGAAGGCGTCCCCGAGCACTCCTACGAGCAGTACTTC. It yields the protein CSVEGVPEHSYEQYF.

This chain uses TRBV7-6 with TRBJ2-7, with D uncertain. In germline, CDR1 is SGHVS, CDR2 FNYEAQ. V gave up 0 bases and J gave up 0 bases, with 12 bases separating them. This CDR3 contains 16 residues. This chain's CDR3 is CASSLAAERPSYEQYF. CDR3 nucleotides: TGTGCCAGCAGCTTAGCGGCCGAGCGTCCCTCCTACGAGCAGTACTTC. Full variable domain (outside the CDR3, taken from reference TRBV7-6 and TRBJ2-7): GAGVSQSPRYKVTKRGQDVALRCDPISGHVSLYWYRQALGQGPEFLTYFNYEAQQDKSGLPNDRFSAERPEGSISTLTIQRTEQRDSAMYRCASSLAAERPSYEQYFGPGTRLTVT.

The chain is built from TRBV9 and TRBJ1-6; unclear D gene. The CDR3 is 14 amino acids. V was trimmed by 0 bases and J by 5 bases, leaving 6 bases between them. From germline, CDR1 is SGDLS and CDR2 YYNGEE. CDR3 loop: CASSVEDHNSPLHF. The CDR3 DNA is TGTGCCAGCAGCGTAGAGGATCATAATTCACCCCTCCACTTT.

This rearrangement joins TRBV19 to TRBJ2-3; D is perhaps TRBD2 (6 bases). Trimming shortened V by 8 bases and J by 6 bases, and 18 bases separated the two germline ends. This CDR3 comprises 14 residues. Germline CDR1 reads LNHDA; CDR2 reads SQIVND (reference sequence). CDR3 in DNA: TGTGCCAGTCGGGCCCAGCGGGTTCTTGATACGCAGTATTTT. Its protein product is CASRAQRVLDTQYF. The entire variable domain, with the rest obtained from reference TRBV19 and TRBJ2-3, is as follows: DGGITQSPKYLFRKEGQNVTLSCEQNLNHDAMYWYRQDPGQGLRLIYYSQIVNDFQKGDIAEGYSVSREKKESFPLTVTSAQKNPTAFYLCASRAQRVLDTQYFGPGTRLTVL.

The table lists this clonotype with many counts. The V gene is TRBV15, the J gene TRBJ2-1; D is undetermined. V was cut by 6 bases and J by 3 bases, with 12 bases left in between. Germline assignment: CDR1 LNHNV and CDR2 YYDKDF (reference sequence). The CDR3 covers 14 residues. CDR3 nucleotides: TGTGCCACCAGTCTACACGGATACTACAATGAGCAGTTCTTC. It specifies CATSLHGYYNEQFF. Variable domain in full (rest from reference TRBV15 and TRBJ2-1): DAMVIQNPRYQVTQFGKPVTLSCSQTLNHNVMYWYQQKSSQAPKLLFHYYDKDFNNEADTPDNFQSRRPNTSFCFLDIRSPGLGDTAMYLCATSLHGYYNEQFFGPGTRLTVL.

This clonotype was seen only a few times. The chain's CDR3 is CSVSGLAGGAEQYF. Here the CDR3 DNA reads TGCAGCGTTTCAGGACTAGCGGGAGGAGCAGAGCAGTACTTC. V gene TRBV29-1 combines with J gene TRBJ2-7; 14 bases are shared with TRBD2. The CDR3 runs 14 residues. Looked up from germline, CDR1 is SQVTM and CDR2 is ANQGSEA. V dropped 5 bases and J dropped 7; count of bases not matched to a gene: 7.

The table lists this clonotype with many counts. The chain combines TRBV4-2 with TRBJ2-3; D remains unclear. Per the germline V gene, CDR1 is LGHNA and CDR2 is YNFKEQ. V was trimmed by 2 bases and J by 5 bases, leaving 5 bases between them. This CDR3 is 12 amino acids long. CDR3 coding DNA: TGTGCCAGCAGCCAACCTGAAGATACGCAGTATTTT. Amino acids: CASSQPEDTQYF.